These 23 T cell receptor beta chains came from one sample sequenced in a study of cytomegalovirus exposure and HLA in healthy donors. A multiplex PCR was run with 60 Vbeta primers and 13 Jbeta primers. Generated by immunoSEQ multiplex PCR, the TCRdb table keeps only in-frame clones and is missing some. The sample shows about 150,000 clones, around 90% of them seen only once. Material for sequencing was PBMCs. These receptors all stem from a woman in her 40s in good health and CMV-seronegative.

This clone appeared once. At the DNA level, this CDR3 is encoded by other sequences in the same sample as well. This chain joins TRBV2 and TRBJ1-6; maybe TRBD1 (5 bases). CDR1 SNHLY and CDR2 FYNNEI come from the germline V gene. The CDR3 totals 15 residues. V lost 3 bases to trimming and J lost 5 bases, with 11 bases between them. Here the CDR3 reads CASSDTQAHNSPLHF. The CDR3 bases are TGTGCCAGCAGTGACACACAGGCCCATAATTCACCCCTCCACTTT. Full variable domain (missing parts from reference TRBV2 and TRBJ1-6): EPEVTQTPSHQVTQMGQEVILRCVPISNHLYFYWYRQILGQKVEFLVSFYNNEISEKSEIFDDQFSVERPDGSNFTLKIRSTKLEDSAMYFCASSDTQAHNSPLHFGNGTRLTVT.

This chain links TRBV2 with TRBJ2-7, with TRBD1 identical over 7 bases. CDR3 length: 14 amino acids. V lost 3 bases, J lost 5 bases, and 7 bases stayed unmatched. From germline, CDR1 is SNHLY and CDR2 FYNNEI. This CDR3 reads CASSDGTASNEQYF. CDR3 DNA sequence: TGTGCCAGCAGTGATGGGACAGCTAGCAACGAGCAGTACTTC.

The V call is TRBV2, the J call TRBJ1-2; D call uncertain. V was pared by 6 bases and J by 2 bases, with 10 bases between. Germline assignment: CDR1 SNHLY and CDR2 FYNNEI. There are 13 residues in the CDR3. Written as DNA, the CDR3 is TGTGCCAGCAGGCCCGACGGGAACTATGGCTACACCTTC. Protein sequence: CASRPDGNYGYTF.

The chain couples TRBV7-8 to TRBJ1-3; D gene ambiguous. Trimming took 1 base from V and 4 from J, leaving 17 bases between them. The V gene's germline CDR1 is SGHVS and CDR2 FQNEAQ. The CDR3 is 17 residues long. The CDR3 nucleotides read TGTGCCAGCAGCTTAGAATTTTTCGGGTTCTCAGGAAACACCATATATTTT. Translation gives CASSLEFFGFSGNTIYF.

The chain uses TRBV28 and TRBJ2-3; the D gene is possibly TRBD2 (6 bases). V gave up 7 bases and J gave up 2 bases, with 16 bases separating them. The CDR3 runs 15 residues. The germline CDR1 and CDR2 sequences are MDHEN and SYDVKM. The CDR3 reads CASIAGLSFTDTQYF. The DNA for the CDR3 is TGTGCCAGCATCGCGGGGCTTTCATTCACAGATACGCAGTATTTT.

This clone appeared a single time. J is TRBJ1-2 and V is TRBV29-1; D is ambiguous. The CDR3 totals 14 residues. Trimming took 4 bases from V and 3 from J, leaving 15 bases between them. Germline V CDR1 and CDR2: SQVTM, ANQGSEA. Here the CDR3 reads CSVVEGWADYGYTF. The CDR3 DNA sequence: TGCAGCGTTGTGGAGGGTTGGGCTGACTATGGCTACACCTTC.

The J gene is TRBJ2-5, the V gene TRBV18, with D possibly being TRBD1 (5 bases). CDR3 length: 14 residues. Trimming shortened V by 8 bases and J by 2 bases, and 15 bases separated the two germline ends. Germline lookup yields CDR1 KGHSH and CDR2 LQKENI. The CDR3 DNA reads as TGTGCCAGCACGACCGGACAAACACAAGAGACCCAGTACTTC. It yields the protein CASTTGQTQETQYF.

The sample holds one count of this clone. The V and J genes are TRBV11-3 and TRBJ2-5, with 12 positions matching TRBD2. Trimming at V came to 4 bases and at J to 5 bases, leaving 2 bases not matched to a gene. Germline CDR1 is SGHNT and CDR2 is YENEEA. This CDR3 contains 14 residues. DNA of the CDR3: TGTGCCAGCAGCTACCTAGCGGGAGGGGAGACCCAGTACTTC. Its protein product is CASSYLAGGETQYF.

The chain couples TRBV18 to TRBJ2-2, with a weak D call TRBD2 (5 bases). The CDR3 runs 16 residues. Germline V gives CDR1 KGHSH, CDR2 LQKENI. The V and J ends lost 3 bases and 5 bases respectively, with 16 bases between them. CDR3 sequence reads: CASSPGAAGVTGELFF. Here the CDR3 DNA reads TGTGCCAGCTCACCGGGAGCGGCCGGGGTTACCGGGGAGCTGTTTTTT.

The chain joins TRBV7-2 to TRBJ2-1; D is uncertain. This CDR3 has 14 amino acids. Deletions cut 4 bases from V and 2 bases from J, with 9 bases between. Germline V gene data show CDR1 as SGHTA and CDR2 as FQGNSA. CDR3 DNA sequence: TGTGCCAGCAGCTCCCGCCCTACCTACAATGAGCAGTTCTTC. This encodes CASSSRPTYNEQFF. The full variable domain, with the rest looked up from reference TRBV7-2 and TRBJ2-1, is GAGVSQSPSNKVTEKGKDVELRCDPISGHTALYWYRQSLGQGLEFLIYFQGNSAPDKSGLPSDRFSAERTGGSVSTLTIQRTQQEDSAVYLCASSSRPTYNEQFFGPGTRLTVL.

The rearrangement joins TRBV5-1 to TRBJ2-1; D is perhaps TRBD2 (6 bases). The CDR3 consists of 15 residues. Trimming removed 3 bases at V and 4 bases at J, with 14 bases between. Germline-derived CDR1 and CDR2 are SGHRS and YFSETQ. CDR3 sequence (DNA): TGCGCCAGCAGCTCAAGGAGGGACGGTTACAATGAGCAGTTCTTC. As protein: CASSSRRDGYNEQFF.

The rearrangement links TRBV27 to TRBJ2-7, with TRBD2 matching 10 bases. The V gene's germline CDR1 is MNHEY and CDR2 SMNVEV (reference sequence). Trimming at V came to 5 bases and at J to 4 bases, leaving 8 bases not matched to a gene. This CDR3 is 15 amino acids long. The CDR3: CASSKHSGRSYEQYF. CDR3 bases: TGTGCCAGCAGTAAGCATAGCGGGAGGTCTTACGAGCAGTACTTC.

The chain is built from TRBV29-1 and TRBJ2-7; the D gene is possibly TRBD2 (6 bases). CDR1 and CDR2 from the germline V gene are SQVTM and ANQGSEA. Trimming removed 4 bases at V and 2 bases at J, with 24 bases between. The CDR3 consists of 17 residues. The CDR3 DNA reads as TGCAGCGTTGGTAGAGGAGACCGGGGGACGGTAACCTACGAGCAGTACTTC. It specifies CSVGRGDRGTVTYEQYF.

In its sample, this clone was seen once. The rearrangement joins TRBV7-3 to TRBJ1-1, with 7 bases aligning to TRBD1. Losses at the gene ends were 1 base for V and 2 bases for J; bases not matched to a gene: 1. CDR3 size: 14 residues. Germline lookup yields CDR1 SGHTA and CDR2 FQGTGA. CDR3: CASSLIGGNTEAFF. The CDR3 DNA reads TGTGCCAGCAGCTTAATAGGGGGCAACACTGAAGCTTTCTTT.

In DNA form, the CDR3 reads TGTGCCAGCACCTGGACTTTGAACACTGAAGCTTTCTTT. This encodes CASTWTLNTEAFF. The genes are TRBV6-5 and TRBJ1-1; D unclear. The ends were cut back, 7 bases at V and 0 bases at J, with 9 bases in the middle. The germline CDR1 and CDR2 sequences are MNHEY and SVGAGI. This CDR3 contains 13 residues.

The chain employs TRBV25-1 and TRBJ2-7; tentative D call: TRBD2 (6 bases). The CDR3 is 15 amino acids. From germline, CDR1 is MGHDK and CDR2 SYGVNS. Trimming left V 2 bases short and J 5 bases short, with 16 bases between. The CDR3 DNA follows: TGTGCCAGCAGTGAACCGAACGGGGGTATAAACGAGCAGTACTTC. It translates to CASSEPNGGINEQYF.

CDR3 nucleotide sequence: TGTGCCATCAGTCCCTTAGCCTTATCCCAAGAGACCCAGTACTTC. This sequence encodes CAISPLALSQETQYF. The chain has TRBV10-3 and TRBJ2-5, with D unresolved. Trimming removed 5 bases at V and 1 base at J, with 14 bases between. CDR1 and CDR2 from the germline V gene are ENHRY and SYGVKD. CDR3 length equals 15 residues.

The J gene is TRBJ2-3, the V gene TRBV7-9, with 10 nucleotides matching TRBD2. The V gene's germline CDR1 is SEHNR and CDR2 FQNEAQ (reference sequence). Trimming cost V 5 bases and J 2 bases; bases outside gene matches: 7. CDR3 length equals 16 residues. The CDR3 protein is CASSAGLAENTDTQYF. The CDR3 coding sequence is TGTGCCAGCAGCGCCGGACTAGCGGAAAACACAGATACGCAGTATTTT.

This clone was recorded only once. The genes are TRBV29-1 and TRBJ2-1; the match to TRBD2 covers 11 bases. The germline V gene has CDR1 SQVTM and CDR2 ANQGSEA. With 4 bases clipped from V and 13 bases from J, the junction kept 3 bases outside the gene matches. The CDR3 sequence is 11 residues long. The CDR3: CSVAGTSGQFF. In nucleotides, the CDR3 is TGCAGCGTTGCCGGGACTAGCGGACAGTTCTTC.

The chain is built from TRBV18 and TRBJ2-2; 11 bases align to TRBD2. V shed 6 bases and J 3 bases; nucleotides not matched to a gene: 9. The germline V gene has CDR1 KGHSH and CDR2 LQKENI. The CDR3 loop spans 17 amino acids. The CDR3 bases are TGTGCCAGCTCCCCCTCTAGCGGGAGGTTTCACACCGGGGAGCTGTTTTTT. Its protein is CASSPSSGRFHTGELFF. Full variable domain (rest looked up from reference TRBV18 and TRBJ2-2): NAGVMQNPRHLVRRRGQEARLRCSPMKGHSHVYWYRQLPEEGLKFMVYLQKENIIDESGMPKERFSAEFPKEGPSILRIQQVVRGDSAAYFCASSPSSGRFHTGELFFGEGSRLTVL.

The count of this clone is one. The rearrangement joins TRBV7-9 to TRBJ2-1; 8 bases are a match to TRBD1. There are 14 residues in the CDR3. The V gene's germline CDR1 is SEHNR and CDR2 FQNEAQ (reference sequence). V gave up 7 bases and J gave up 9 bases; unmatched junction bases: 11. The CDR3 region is CASNVGQGAGEQFF. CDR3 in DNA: TGTGCCAGCAATGTGGGGCAGGGGGCTGGTGAGCAGTTCTTC.

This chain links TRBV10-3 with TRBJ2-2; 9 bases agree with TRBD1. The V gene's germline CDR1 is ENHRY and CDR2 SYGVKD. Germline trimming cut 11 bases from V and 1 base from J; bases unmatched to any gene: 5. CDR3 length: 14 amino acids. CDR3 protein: CAATGQGNTGELFF. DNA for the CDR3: TGTGCCGCTACGGGACAGGGGAACACCGGGGAGCTGTTTTTT.

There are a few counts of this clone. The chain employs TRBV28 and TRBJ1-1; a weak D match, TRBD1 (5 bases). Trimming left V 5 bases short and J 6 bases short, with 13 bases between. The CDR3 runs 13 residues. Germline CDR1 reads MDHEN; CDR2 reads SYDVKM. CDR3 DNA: TGTGCCAGCAGTCAGGGAAATTTGGCTGAAGCTTTCTTT. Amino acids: CASSQGNLAEAFF.